Given below is one T cell receptor beta chain in context. What it binds is unknown. This entry belongs to a study of response to subunit inactivated influenza vaccine. General study findings and limits: After each seasonal influenza vaccination, few new T cells are recruited, the authors suggested.

The V end was cut by 1 base, the J end by 0 bases, with 9 bases between. CDR1 LGHNA and CDR2 YNFKEQ come from the germline V gene. The CDR3 consists of 16 residues. Each CDR3 protein gets one entry after TCRdb re-called the RT-PCR reads with MiXCR. The sample has about 500,000 distinct CDR3 sequences, about 17% seen once. The origin of this receptor is a man aged 45-69 years who received an inactivated influenza vaccine. This specimen was CD4+ T cells sorted from PBMCs, taken roughly 24 months after vaccination. The chain has TRBV4-2 and TRBJ2-2; D might be TRBD2 (6 bases). CDR3 nucleotide sequence: TGTGCCAGCAGCCAAGGTGGACTATCGAACACCGGGGAGCTGTTTTTT. This translates into CASSQGGLSNTGELFF.